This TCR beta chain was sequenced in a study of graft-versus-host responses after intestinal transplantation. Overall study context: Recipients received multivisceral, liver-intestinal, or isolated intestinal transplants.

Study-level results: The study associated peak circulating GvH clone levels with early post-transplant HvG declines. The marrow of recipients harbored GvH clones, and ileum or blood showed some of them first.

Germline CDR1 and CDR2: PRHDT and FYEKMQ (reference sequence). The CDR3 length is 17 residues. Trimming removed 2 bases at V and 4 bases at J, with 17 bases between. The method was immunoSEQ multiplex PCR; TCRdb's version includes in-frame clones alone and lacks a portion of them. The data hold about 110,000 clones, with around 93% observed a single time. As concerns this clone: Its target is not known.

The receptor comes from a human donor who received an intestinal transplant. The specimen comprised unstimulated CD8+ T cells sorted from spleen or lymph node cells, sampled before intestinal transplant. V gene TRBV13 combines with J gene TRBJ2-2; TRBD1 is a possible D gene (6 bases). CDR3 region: CASSLLGGGHGTGELFF. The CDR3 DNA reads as TGTGCCAGCAGCTTATTAGGTGGGGGCCATGGCACCGGGGAGCTGTTTTTT.